What follows are 12 T cell receptor beta chains derived from one specimen sequenced in a study of blood T cell repertoires in COVID-19. Libraries were prepared by immunoSEQ multiplex PCR; TCRdb keeps only in-frame clonotypes and omits some of them. The sample contains about 290,000 clones, around four fifths of which appear only once. Sequenced input: peripheral blood. All receptors come from a woman aged 45-59 years with active or convalescent COVID-19.

V is TRBV12-5 and J is TRBJ1-1; 7 bases map to TRBD1. The V gene end was trimmed by 5 bases and the J gene end by 9 bases; junction bases not matched to a gene: 6. Germline V gene data show CDR1 as LGHNT and CDR2 as FRNRAP. This CDR3 has 12 amino acids. CDR3 nucleotides: TGTGCTAGTGGTCCAGGGGGTATACAAGCTTTCTTT. Translating it yields CASGPGGIQAFF.

This rearrangement joins TRBV28 to TRBJ2-5, with 8 bases lining up with TRBD2. CDR1 and CDR2 from the germline V gene are MDHEN and SYDVKM. Trimming cost V 6 bases and J 5 bases; bases outside gene matches: 14. The CDR3 spans 16 residues. The CDR3 region is CASRDYRAGGGETQYF. DNA for the CDR3: TGTGCCAGCAGGGACTATCGGGCGGGAGGAGGTGAGACCCAGTACTTC.

The rearrangement joins TRBV18 to TRBJ1-1, with 7 bases fitting TRBD1. V dropped 6 bases and J dropped 0; count of bases not matched to a gene: 10. Germline V gives CDR1 KGHSH, CDR2 LQKENI. The CDR3 contains 16 residues. The CDR3 sequence is CASSLSPGQMNTEAFF. The CDR3 bases are TGTGCCAGCTCGTTAAGTCCGGGACAGATGAACACTGAAGCTTTCTTT.

The chain carries TRBV28 and TRBJ2-5, with TRBD1 as a possible D gene (6 bases). CDR3 size: 12 residues. CDR1 and CDR2 from the germline V gene are MDHEN and SYDVKM. Trimming cost V 5 bases and J 7 bases, with 11 bases left between them. This CDR3 reads CASSETGWTQYF. The CDR3 coding sequence is TGTGCCAGCAGTGAGACAGGTTGGACCCAGTACTTC.

This clone was seen once. The chain recombines TRBV19 with TRBJ1-5; D is unresolved. Trimming took off 6 bases at V and 0 bases at J, with 24 bases between the two ends. The CDR3 consists of 19 residues. Germline V gene data show CDR1 as LNHDA and CDR2 as SQIVND (reference sequence). CDR3 in amino acids: CASSMFGGGSEVSNQPQHF. CDR3 nucleotide sequence: TGTGCCAGTAGCATGTTTGGTGGAGGATCGGAGGTTAGCAATCAGCCCCAGCATTTT.

The V gene is TRBV4-2, the J gene TRBJ1-1; D unclear. The CDR3 is 19 amino acids. V was clipped by 0 bases and J by 1 base, with 21 bases between them. Germline V gene lookup returns CDR1 LGHNA and CDR2 YNFKEQ. The chain's CDR3 is CASSQDNLGSFIGNTEAFF. The CDR3 nucleotides read TGTGCCAGCAGCCAAGATAATCTCGGGTCGTTTATTGGGAACACTGAAGCTTTCTTT.

The chain combines TRBV18 with TRBJ2-1; no definite D call. V was cut by 1 base and J by 8 bases, with 6 bases left in between. This CDR3 has 12 residues. Germline V gene sequence: CDR1 KGHSH, CDR2 LQKENI. CDR3 region: CASSPLSDEQFF. The DNA of the CDR3 is TGTGCCAGCTCACCACTGAGTGATGAGCAGTTCTTC. Looking up the rest from reference TRBV18 and TRBJ2-1 gives the full variable domain: NAGVMQNPRHLVRRRGQEARLRCSPMKGHSHVYWYRQLPEEGLKFMVYLQKENIIDESGMPKERFSAEFPKEGPSILRIQQVVRGDSAAYFCASSPLSDEQFFGPGTRLTVL.

This rearrangement joins TRBV14 to TRBJ2-5, with D maybe TRBD2 (5 bases). V was trimmed by 6 bases and J by 5 bases, leaving 16 bases between them. This CDR3 is 14 amino acids long. Germline CDR1 SGHDN, CDR2 FVKESK. The CDR3 is CASSPIAIEETQYF. The CDR3 DNA reads TGTGCCAGCAGTCCTATAGCGATCGAGGAGACCCAGTACTTC. The full variable domain, completed using reference TRBV14 and TRBJ2-5, is EAGVTQFPSHSVIEKGQTVTLRCDPISGHDNLYWYRRVMGKEIKFLLHFVKESKQDESGMPNNRFLAERTGGTYSTLKVQPAELEDSGVYFCASSPIAIEETQYFGPGTRLLVL.

This clone was observed a few times. This sequence joins TRBV2 and TRBJ2-7; D is unclear. The CDR3 has 12 residues. The germline CDR1 and CDR2 sequences are SNHLY and FYNNEI. V lost 7 bases and J 0 bases, leaving 7 bases between the germline ends. CDR3 DNA: TGTGCCAGCACTTTATACTCCTACGAGCAGTACTTC. Encoded protein: CASTLYSYEQYF.

J is TRBJ1-4 and V is TRBV15, with a possible D match to TRBD1 (5 bases). V shed 0 bases and J shed 11 bases, with 10 bases lying between them. Germline V lookup: CDR1 LNHNV, CDR2 YYDKDF (reference sequence). CDR3 length equals 13 residues. The DNA for the CDR3 is TGTGCCACCAGCAGAGAACATCAGGGTAAACTGTTTTTT. Translation: CATSREHQGKLFF.

The CDR3 DNA sequence: TGTGCCAGCAGCTCCCACCGGGACAGGGCTGGCTACACCTTC. Amino acid sequence: CASSSHRDRAGYTF. The chain couples TRBV7-8 to TRBJ1-2, with 9 bases identical to TRBD1. The trim removed 4 bases at V and 7 bases at J, leaving 7 bases unmatched. Germline lookup yields CDR1 SGHVS and CDR2 FQNEAQ. The CDR3 extends over 14 amino acids.

The V and J genes are TRBV2 and TRBJ2-3, with TRBD2 matching over 12 bases. The CDR3 runs to 19 residues. The V and J ends lost 11 bases and 0 bases, in that order; junction bases with no gene match: 18. Germline CDR1 and CDR2: SNHLY and FYNNEI. CDR3 in amino acids: CASEAASGRGGTSTDTQYF. For the CDR3, the DNA is TGTGCCTCCGAGGCGGCTAGCGGGAGGGGGGGAACTAGCACAGATACGCAGTATTTT.